Sequencing of this T cell receptor beta chain was carried out in a study of siplizumab effects on memory and regulatory T cells (dated by TCRdb to about 2019). Regarding the research as a whole: The effect of the anti-CD2 antibody siplizumab on alloreactive T-cell subsets was examined in allogeneic mixed lymphocyte reactions constructed from human PBMCs.

Its CDR3 holds 10 amino acids, cysteine through phenylalanine. Only the CDR3 part of the read is kept: 30 bases, read in frame from the first base. V gives up 1 base and J gives up 9 bases, and the segment between their germline ends measures 4 bases. Reading the germline V gene (reference sequence) gives CDR1 DFQATT and CDR2 SNEGSKA. TCRbeta CDR3 sequencing was performed on sorted unstimulated T cells and on proliferating T cells recovered from mixed lymphocyte reactions. Fresh whole blood from around 11 HLA-typed healthy donors was used to isolate PBMCs. With respect to this clone: This receptor's antigen is unknown. No base qualities exist here, and no much larger clone lies one base off it.

To prepare the library, the immunoSEQ multiplex PCR assay was applied. Each sample had 85,000 to 100,000 TCR templates assayed by the deep sequencing platform. Genomic DNA extracted from sorted T cells was the material used for TCRbeta CDR3 sequencing. For the original study's pipeline: The R programming language was used for clonal analysis of the TCRbeta CDR3 data. Unstimulated samples were compared with post-reaction CFSE-low samples to define alloreactive CD4+ and CD8+ clones. Regulatory or non-regulatory origin of alloreactive CD4+ clones was assigned by matching sequences to the sorted unstimulated Treg and non-Treg repertoires. Held by TCRdb, this immuneACCESS table contains in-frame sequences only and omits some clones. Under half of the omission traces to an unresolved V gene where checked; the cause of the rest is unknown. V and J calls and clone size come straight from that table; D and trimming were deduced from the DNA. The sample table records 100,000 or so clones; 91% of these occur just once. Of the sample, 2.5% to 3% is held by the ten largest clones.

Paper-wide results and their limitations: Unstimulated naive T cells appeared to be more diverse than memory T cells, and naive cells seemed to make a substantial contribution to the alloresponse. Roughly 80-97% of proliferating CD4+ or CD8+ clones could not be assigned a naive or memory phenotype. The cumulative frequency of alloreactive sequences that could be traced back to unstimulated CD4+ memory T cells was significantly reduced by siplizumab. No functional confirmation was obtained for the suppressive function of proliferating Tregs from siplizumab cultures. Among mappable alloreactive CD4+ clones, an average Treg-derived fraction of roughly 71% was observed with siplizumab, compared with roughly 25% in control reactions. Because sequences below about 10^-5 frequency were poorly captured, only a minor fraction of alloreactive clones could be mapped to unstimulated subsets.

Here the chain combines TRBV20-1 and TRBJ2-1; there is no confident call for the D gene. This TCR was recovered from a human donor in good health. Some clones in this sample may be carry-over from other donors' samples. Sequences were obtained from CD4+ T cells sorted from blood. Read as DNA, the sequence is TGCAGTGCTAGAGGGGGTGAGCAGTTCTTC. This is translated as CSARGGEQFF.